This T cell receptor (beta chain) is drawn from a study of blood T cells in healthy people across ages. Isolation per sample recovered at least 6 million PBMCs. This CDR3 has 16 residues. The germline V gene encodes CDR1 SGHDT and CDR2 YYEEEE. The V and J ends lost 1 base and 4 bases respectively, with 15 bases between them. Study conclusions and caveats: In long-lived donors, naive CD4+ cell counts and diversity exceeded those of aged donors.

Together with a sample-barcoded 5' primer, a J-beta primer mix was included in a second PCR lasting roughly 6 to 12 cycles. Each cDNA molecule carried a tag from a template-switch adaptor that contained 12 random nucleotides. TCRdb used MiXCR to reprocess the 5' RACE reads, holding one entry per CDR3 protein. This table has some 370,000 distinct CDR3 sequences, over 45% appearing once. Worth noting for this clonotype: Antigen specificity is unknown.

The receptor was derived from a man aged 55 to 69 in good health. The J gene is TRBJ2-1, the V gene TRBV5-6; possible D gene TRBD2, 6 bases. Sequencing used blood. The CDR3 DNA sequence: TGTGCCAGCAGCTTGACGACTAGTGGAAGATACAATGAGCAGTTCTTC. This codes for CASSLTTSGRYNEQFF.